These T cell receptor beta chains were read from a single sample in a study of blood T cell repertoires in COVID-19. This table comes from immunoSEQ multiplex PCR, and its TCRdb copy is limited to in-frame clones, with some not included. The sample holds about 99,000 clones, over 75% seen once. The sample was peripheral blood. Receptor source: a human donor in a cohort sampled during active COVID-19. CDR3s include the opening cysteine and the closing phenylalanine or tryptophan. D genes are given only for firm matches. Some rows mark clone size as missing; the rest say once, few, many or name a class of expanded clone.

clone_size	v_call	d_call	j_call	cdr3_nt	cdr3_aa
NA	TRBV7-9	TRBD2	TRBJ2-5	TGTGCCAGCAGCTTCAATCCCACTAGCGGGACAACCCTGCGGGAGACCCAGTACTTC	CASSFNPTSGTTLRETQYF
NA	TRBV7-2	NA	TRBJ1-1	TGTGCCAGCAGCTTAGGTTCCTCCACATCCGCGACCCCGGAGGCTTTCTTT	CASSLGSSTSATPEAFF
NA	TRBV3-1/TRBV3-2	NA	TRBJ2-3	TGTGCCAGCAGCCGTGTGGGGCGGGGAGATACGCAGTATTTT	CASSRVGRGDTQYF
NA	TRBV19	NA	TRBJ2-2	TGTGCCAGTAGTATAGCTGATGAGTACACCGGGGAGCTGTTTTTT	CASSIADEYTGELFF
NA	TRBV12-3/TRBV12-4	TRBD1	TRBJ2-7	TGTGCCAGCACCCGGACAGGGGACGAGCAGTACTTC	CASTRTGDEQYF
once	TRBV4-2	TRBD2	TRBJ2-3	TGTGCCAGCAGCCCAGGGACTAGCGGTAGCACAGATACGCAGTATTTT	CASSPGTSGSTDTQYF
NA	TRBV19	NA	TRBJ1-1	TGTGCCAGTAGTATCGGACAGCACCTAGCTTTCTTT	CASSIGQHLAFF
NA	TRBV4-1	NA	TRBJ2-1	TGCGCCAGCACTACGGGGGACCTCTACAATGAGCAGTTCTTC	CASTTGDLYNEQFF
NA	TRBV4-3	NA	TRBJ1-1	TGCGCCAGCAGCCAAGTTTGGGGGGGAGAAGCTTTCTTT	CASSQVWGGEAFF
NA	TRBV6-6	NA	TRBJ2-7	TGTGCCAGCAGTCAGCGCTCGCTGGGTCAGTCGCAGTTCTCCTACGAGCAGTACTTC	CASSQRSLGQSQFSYEQYF
once	TRBV9	TRBD2	TRBJ2-2	TGTGCCAGCAGCGTATTCAGGGCGGCGGGAGTCTCCACCGGGGAGCTGTTTTTT	CASSVFRAAGVSTGELFF
NA	TRBV30	NA	TRBJ1-4	TGTGCCTGGAATAGAGGCTCGGCGTCTGAAAAACTGTTTTTT	CAWNRGSASEKLFF
once	TRBV3-1/TRBV3-2	TRBD2	TRBJ2-7	TGTGCCAGCAGCCAAGGTCTAGCGGGAGTATTTGTGCAGTACTTC	CASSQGLAGVFVQYF
NA	TRBV20-1	NA	TRBJ2-3	TGCAGTGCTAGTTCGACAAACACAGATACGCAGTATTTT	CSASSTNTDTQYF
NA	TRBV7-9	TRBD2	TRBJ2-1	TGTGCCAGCAGCCCACCCCAAGCGGGAGGTAGAAATGAGCAGTTCTTC	CASSPPQAGGRNEQFF
NA	TRBV11-2	NA	TRBJ2-7	TGTGCCAGCAGCCCCGGGACCTACGAGCAGTACTTC	CASSPGTYEQYF
NA	TRBV25-1	NA	TRBJ1-1	TGTGCCAGCAGTGAATGGAGCGGATACACTGAAGCTTTCTTT	CASSEWSGYTEAFF
NA	TRBV27	TRBD1	TRBJ2-6	TGTGCCAGCAGTTTATCGGGACAGGGTTTTGGGGCCAACGTCCTGACTTTC	CASSLSGQGFGANVLTF
once	TRBV30	NA	TRBJ1-5	TGTGCCTGGAGTTTATCACAGGGCCAGCCCCAGCATTTT	CAWSLSQGQPQHF
few	TRBV12-3/TRBV12-4	NA	TRBJ1-1	TGTGCCAGCAGTTTATCCCAAAACACTGAAGCTTTCTTT	CASSLSQNTEAFF
NA	TRBV6-6	TRBD1	TRBJ2-7	TGTGCCAGCAGCCCGGGGACAGGGGTATACGAGCAGTACTTC	CASSPGTGVYEQYF
NA	TRBV5-4	NA	TRBJ1-1	TGTGCCAGCAGCTTGGCCACCATTCAGGGGAGGGGCACTGAAGCTTTCTTT	CASSLATIQGRGTEAFF
NA	TRBV3-1/TRBV3-2	TRBD2	TRBJ2-1	TGTGCCAGCAGCCAGTCACTAGCGGGAGGGGGGAATGAGCAGTTCTTC	CASSQSLAGGGNEQFF
once	TRBV9	NA	TRBJ2-3	TGTGCCAGCAGCGCTAGTGTTCGGGTAGATACGCAGTATTTT	CASSASVRVDTQYF
NA	TRBV4-3	NA	TRBJ2-7	TGCGCCAGCAGCCAAGCGGGCAGGGGCTACGAGCAGTACTTC	CASSQAGRGYEQYF
few	TRBV7-2	NA	TRBJ1-4	TGTGCCAGCAGCTTAGAAGGGGGTAATGAAAAACTGTTTTTT	CASSLEGGNEKLFF
NA	TRBV6-2/TRBV6-3	NA	TRBJ1-2	TGTGCCAGCAGCCTACAGAGTAACTATGGCTACACCTTC	CASSLQSNYGYTF
once	TRBV5-5	NA	TRBJ2-7	TGTGCCAGCAGCTTGGATCGCGGGTCTAACACCTACGAGCAGTACTTC	CASSLDRGSNTYEQYF
NA	TRBV6-6	NA	TRBJ1-5	TGTGCCAGCAGTAAGGGCGGGGTTGGCAATCAGCCCCAGCATTTT	CASSKGGVGNQPQHF
NA	TRBV30	NA	TRBJ2-7	TGTGCCTGGAGTGTAACTAGCTCCATGAAGAACGAGCAGTACTTC	CAWSVTSSMKNEQYF
once	TRBV27	TRBD1	TRBJ1-1	TGTGCCAGCAGTTCCCTGGACAGGGGCACTGAAGCTTTCTTT	CASSSLDRGTEAFF
NA	TRBV6-2/TRBV6-3	TRBD1	TRBJ1-1	TGTGCCAGCAGCTCTAACAGGGGCACTGAAGCTTTCTTT	CASSSNRGTEAFF
NA	TRBV10-1	TRBD2	TRBJ2-5	TGCGCCAGCAGTGTCCCGGGGGGGAAAGAGACCCAGTACTTC	CASSVPGGKETQYF
NA	TRBV9	NA	TRBJ1-1	TGTGCCAGCAGCGCCCAGGAGGGAGTGGCTGAAGCTACTTTT	CASSAQEGVAEATF
NA	TRBV9	NA	TRBJ2-2	TGTGCCAGCAGCCCCTCCTCCACCGGGGAGCTGTTTTTT	CASSPSSTGELFF
NA	TRBV7-2	NA	TRBJ2-7	TGTGCCAGCAGCTTAGGGGGCATCTCCTACGAGCAGTACTTC	CASSLGGISYEQYF